This T cell receptor beta chain was sequenced in a study of CD8 T cells in Susac syndrome. Study-level points and caveats: By the study's own acknowledgment, its TCR sequencing and HLA analysis included relatively few individuals.

Reverse transcription of about 0.5 to 1 ug RNA was carried out with random hexamers. By means of immunoSEQ multiplex PCR, TCR beta CDR3 spanning 54 Vbeta and 13 Jbeta underwent amplification. TCRdb called the immunoSEQ multiplex PCR reads again in MiXCR, with one record for every CDR3 protein. The repertoire has roughly 160,000 distinct CDR3 sequences, more than 90% of them found once; the top ten carry over 0.12%. The individuals used as controls were healthy donors who had been matched for both age and sex. The authors negatively isolated CD8+ and CD4+ T cells and FACS-enriched TEMRA cells. Of note for this clonotype: Its specificity is not known.

What was sequenced was CD4+ T cells from PBMCs. This TCR derives from a human donor in good health.

CDR3 DNA sequence: TGCGCCAGCAGTCTAGTGGACAGGGAGGACACAGATACGCAGTATTTT. It yields the protein CASSLVDREDTDTQYF. This chain joins TRBV23-1 and TRBJ2-3; TRBD1 aligns across 8 bases. TRBV23-1 carries the ORF label, with uncertain function. The V gene end was trimmed by 4 bases and the J gene end by 2 bases; junction bases not matched to a gene: 8. This CDR3 spans 16 amino acids.